This T cell receptor beta chain was identified during a study of early T cells in non-severe SARS-CoV-2 infection. The CDR3 has 14 amino acids. The germline CDR1 and CDR2 sequences are KGHSH and LQKENI. The V and J ends lost 5 bases and 1 base respectively, with 9 bases between them. This clonotype occurred many times. From the 5' RACE reads, TCRdb called clonotypes with MiXCR, one entry per CDR3 protein. This sample carries about 28,000 distinct CDR3 sequences, 5% to 5.5% of them seen once, and the ten largest clones take 0.92%. J is TRBJ1-5 and V is TRBV18; D is perhaps TRBD1 (5 bases). Sequencing was done on a sample of whole blood. This TCR was sampled from an adult who was a healthcare worker with PCR-confirmed SARS-CoV-2 infection or an uninfected control (not recorded which). CDR3 protein: CASSAGLSNQPQHF. The CDR3 DNA is TGTGCCAGCTCAGCGGGACTGAGCAATCAGCCCCAGCATTTT.